This T cell receptor (beta chain) was documented in a study of molecular identifiers for immune sequencing clone quantification. Study-level results: The share of molecules held by clones above 20 RNA copies was over 99% in effector cells and under 1% in naive cells.

About this clonotype itself: What it recognizes is unknown.

TCRdb re-analysed the PCR reads in MiXCR, keeping a single row per CDR3 protein. This table has around 100,000 distinct CDR3 sequences, under 40% appearing once. Trimming pared 5 bases from V and 2 bases from J, leaving 16 bases between. The germline CDR1 and CDR2 sequences are MGHDK and SYGVNS. The CDR3 spans 15 residues. The sequence was collected from a human donor in good health. Some libraries in this study had Jurkat cell RNA spiked in. The source material was naive CD8+ T cells from blood, with Jurkat cell RNA spiked in. Specified subset: FACS-sorted CD8+CD4-CCR7+CD45RA+ naive T cells. The chain has TRBV25-1 and TRBJ2-7; D not resolved. The CDR3, as DNA: TGTGCCAGCAGTCAATCGGCAAGAAGACCCTACGAGCAGTACTTC. It translates to CASSQSARRPYEQYF.